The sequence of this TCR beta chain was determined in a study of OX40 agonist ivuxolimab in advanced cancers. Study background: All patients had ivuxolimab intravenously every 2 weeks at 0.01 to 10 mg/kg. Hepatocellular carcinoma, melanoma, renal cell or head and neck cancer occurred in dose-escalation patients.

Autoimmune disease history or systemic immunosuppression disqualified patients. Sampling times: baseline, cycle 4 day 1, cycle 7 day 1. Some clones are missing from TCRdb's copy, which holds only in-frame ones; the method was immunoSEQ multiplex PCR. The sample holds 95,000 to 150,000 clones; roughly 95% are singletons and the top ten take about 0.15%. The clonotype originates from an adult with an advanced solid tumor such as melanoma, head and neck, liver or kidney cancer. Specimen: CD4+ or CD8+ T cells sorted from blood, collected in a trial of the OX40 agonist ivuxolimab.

The CDR3 DNA sequence: TGTGCCAGCAGATCAACGACAGTCTATGGCTACACCTTC. Its protein product is CASRSTTVYGYTF. The chain uses TRBV7-3 and TRBJ1-2, with D perhaps matching TRBD1 (5 bases). Trimming pared 6 bases from V and 4 bases from J, leaving 12 bases between. The CDR3 spans 13 residues. Germline assignment: CDR1 SGHTA and CDR2 FQGTGA.